The present TCR beta chain was sequenced within a study of T-cell reconstitution after alpha-beta-depleted transplantation in children. Between the trimmed V and J ends, which lost 4 bases and 5 bases, there was a span of 8 bases. The CDR3 loop spans 11 amino acids. Germline CDR1 DFQATT, CDR2 SNEGSKA (reference sequence). The TCRbeta library incorporated unique molecular identifiers. TCRdb recomputed calls from the PCR reads with MiXCR, one row per CDR3 protein. Here the sample spans 400,000 to 450,000 distinct CDR3 sequences, roughly 44% being singletons. Overall study results and limits: Reportedly, only several hundred clones from non-depleted graft cells drove alpha-beta T-cell counts at about two months. Surviving thymic progenitors and recipient T cells were the source of high TCRbeta diversity at day 60 in some patients. After one year, T-cell counts and TCRbeta diversity mostly came from new T cells.

Remarks on this clonotype: Its antigen is not known.

The clonotype was recovered from a girl aged 2 to 10 with aplastic anemia, due to receive a stem cell transplant. V usage is TRBV20-1 and J usage is TRBJ1-2, with D uncertain. The sample consisted of PBMCs, taken before TCRalphabeta/CD19-depleted stem cell transplant. CDR3 residues: CSATQMYGYTF. Here the CDR3 DNA reads TGCAGTGCTACCCAGATGTATGGCTACACCTTC.